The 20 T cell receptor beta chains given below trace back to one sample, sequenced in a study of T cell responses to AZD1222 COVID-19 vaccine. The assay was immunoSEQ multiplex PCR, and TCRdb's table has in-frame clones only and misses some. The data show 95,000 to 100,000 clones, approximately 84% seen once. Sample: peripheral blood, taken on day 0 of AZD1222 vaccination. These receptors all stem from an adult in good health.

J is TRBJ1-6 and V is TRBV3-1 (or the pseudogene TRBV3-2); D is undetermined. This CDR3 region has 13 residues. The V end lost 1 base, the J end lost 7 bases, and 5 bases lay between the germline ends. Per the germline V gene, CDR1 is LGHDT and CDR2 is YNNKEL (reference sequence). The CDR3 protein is CASSQALNSPLHF. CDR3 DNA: TGTGCCAGCAGCCAAGCCCTCAATTCACCCCTCCACTTT.

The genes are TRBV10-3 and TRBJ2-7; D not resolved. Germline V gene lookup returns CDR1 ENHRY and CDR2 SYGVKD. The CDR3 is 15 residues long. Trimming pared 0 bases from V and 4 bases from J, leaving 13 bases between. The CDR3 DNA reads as TGTGCCATCAGTGAGTCGATCGAGGCTGGTTACGAGCAGTACTTC. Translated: CAISESIEAGYEQYF.

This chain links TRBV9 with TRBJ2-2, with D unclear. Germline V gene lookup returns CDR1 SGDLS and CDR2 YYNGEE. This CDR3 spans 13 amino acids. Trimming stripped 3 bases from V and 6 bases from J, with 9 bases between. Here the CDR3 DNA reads TGTGCCAGCAGCGCCCCCTTGTCCGGGGAGCTGTTTTTT. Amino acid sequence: CASSAPLSGELFF.

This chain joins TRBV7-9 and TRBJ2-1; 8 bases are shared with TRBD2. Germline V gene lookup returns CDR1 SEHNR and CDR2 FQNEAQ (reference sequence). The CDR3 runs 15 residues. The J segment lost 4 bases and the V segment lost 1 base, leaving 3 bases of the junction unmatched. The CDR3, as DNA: TGTGCCAGCAGCTTAGAACTAGCGGCTTACAATGAGCAGTTCTTC. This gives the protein CASSLELAAYNEQFF.

The chain's CDR3 is CASSPTGQGGHGYTF. The CDR3 DNA sequence: TGTGCCAGCAGCCCGACGGGACAGGGGGGCCATGGCTACACCTTC. V and J are TRBV11-2 and TRBJ1-2; 11 positions agree with TRBD1. V lost 5 bases, J lost 6 bases, and 8 bases stayed unmatched. The CDR3 spans 15 residues. Per the germline V gene, CDR1 is SGHAT and CDR2 is FQNNGV.

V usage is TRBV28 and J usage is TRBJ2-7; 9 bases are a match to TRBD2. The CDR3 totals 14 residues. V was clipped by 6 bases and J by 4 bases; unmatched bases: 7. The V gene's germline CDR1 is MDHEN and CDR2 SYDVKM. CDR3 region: CASRPSGNWYEQYF. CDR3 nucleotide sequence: TGTGCCAGCAGGCCTAGCGGGAATTGGTACGAGCAGTACTTC.

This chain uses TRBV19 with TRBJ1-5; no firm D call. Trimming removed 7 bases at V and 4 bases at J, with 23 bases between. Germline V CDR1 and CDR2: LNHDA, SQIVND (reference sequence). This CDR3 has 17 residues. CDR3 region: CASTSTDLGRRNQPQHF. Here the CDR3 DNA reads TGTGCCAGTACCTCGACCGACCTAGGGCGGCGAAATCAGCCCCAGCATTTT.

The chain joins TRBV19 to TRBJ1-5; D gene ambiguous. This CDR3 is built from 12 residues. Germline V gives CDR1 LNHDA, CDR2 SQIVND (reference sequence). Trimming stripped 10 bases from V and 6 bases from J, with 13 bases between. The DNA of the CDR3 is TGTGCCACCCGCGGTGGGGTTCAGCCCCAGCATTTT. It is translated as CATRGGVQPQHF.

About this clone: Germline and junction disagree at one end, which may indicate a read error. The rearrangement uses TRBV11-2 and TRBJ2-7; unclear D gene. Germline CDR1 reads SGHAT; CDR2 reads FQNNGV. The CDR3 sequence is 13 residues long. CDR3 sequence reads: CASSPRHRAVEHF. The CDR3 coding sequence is TGTGCCAGCAGCCCCCGTCATCGGGCTGTCGAGCACTTC.

The CDR3, as DNA: TGCAGCGTCGAGAGGGGGCCCAACACTGAAGCTTTCTTT. Protein: CSVERGPNTEAFF. J is TRBJ1-1 and V is TRBV29-1; the match to TRBD1 covers 7 bases. The CDR3 is 13 residues long. The germline CDR1 and CDR2 sequences are SQVTM and ANQGSEA. V lost 6 bases and J lost 2; bases outside the gene matches: 6. Drawing the rest from reference TRBV29-1 and TRBJ1-1, the complete variable domain is SAVISQKPSRDICQRGTSLTIQCQVDSQVTMMFWYRQQPGQSLTLIATANQGSEATYESGFVIDKFPISRPNLTFSTLTVSNMSPEDSSIYLCSVERGPNTEAFFGQGTRLTVV.

In nucleotides, the CDR3 is TGTGCCAGCAGTTACTCGATACGGTTTAATGAAAAACTGTTTTTT. Residues: CASSYSIRFNEKLFF. The chain carries TRBV6-5 and TRBJ1-4; D call uncertain. This CDR3 has 15 residues. Germline CDR1 is MNHEY and CDR2 is SVGAGI. V lost 0 bases to trimming and J lost 4 bases, with 9 bases between them.

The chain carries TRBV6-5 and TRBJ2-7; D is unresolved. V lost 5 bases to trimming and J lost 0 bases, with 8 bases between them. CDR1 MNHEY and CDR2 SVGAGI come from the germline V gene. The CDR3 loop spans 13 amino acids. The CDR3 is CASSPIVSYEQYF. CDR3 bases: TGTGCCAGCAGTCCAATAGTCTCCTACGAGCAGTACTTC.

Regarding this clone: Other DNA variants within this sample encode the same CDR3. The CDR3 DNA reads as TGTGCTATCTCGGGTTTAGCGGGAGAACGCGCCTACGAGCAGTACTTC. Amino acids: CAISGLAGERAYEQYF. This chain uses TRBV10-3 with TRBJ2-7; 9 bases fit TRBD2. Germline CDR1 is ENHRY and CDR2 is SYGVKD. The CDR3 length is 16 residues.

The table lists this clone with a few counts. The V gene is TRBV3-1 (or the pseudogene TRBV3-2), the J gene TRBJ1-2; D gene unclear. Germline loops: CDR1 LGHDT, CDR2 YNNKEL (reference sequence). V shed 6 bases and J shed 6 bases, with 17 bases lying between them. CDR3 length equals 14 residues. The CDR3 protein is CASSPRRGEHGYTF. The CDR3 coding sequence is TGTGCCAGCAGTCCCCGGCGCGGGGAACATGGCTACACCTTC.

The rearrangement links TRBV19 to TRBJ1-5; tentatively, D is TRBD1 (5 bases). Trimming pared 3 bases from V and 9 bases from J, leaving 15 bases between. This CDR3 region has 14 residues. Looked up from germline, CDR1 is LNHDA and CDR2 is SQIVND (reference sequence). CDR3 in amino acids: CASSIRAGGGPQHF. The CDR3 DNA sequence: TGTGCCAGTAGTATCCGGGCGGGCGGGGGGCCCCAGCATTTT.

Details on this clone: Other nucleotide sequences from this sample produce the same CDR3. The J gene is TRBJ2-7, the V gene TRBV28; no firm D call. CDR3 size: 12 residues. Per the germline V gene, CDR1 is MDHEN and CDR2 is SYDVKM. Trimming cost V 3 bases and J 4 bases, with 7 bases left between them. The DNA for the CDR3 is TGTGCCAGCAGTTTTTCCAGTTACGAGCAGTACTTC. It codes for CASSFSSYEQYF.

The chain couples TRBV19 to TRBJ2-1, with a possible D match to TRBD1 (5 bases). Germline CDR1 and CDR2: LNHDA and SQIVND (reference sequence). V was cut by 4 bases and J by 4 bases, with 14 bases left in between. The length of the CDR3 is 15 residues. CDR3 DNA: TGTGCCAGTAGTACGTCAGGGTATTATTACAATGAGCAGTTCTTC. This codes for CASSTSGYYYNEQFF.

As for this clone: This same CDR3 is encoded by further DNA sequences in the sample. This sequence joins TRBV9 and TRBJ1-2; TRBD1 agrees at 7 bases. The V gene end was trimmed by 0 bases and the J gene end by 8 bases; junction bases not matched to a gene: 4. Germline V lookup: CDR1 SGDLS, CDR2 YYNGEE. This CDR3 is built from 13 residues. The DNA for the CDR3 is TGTGCCAGCAGCGTAGGACAGGGTGGGGGCTACACCTTC. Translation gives CASSVGQGGGYTF.

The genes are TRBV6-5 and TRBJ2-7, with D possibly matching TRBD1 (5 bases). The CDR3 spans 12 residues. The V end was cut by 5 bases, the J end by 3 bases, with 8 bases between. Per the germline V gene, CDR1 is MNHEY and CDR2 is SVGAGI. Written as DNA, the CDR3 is TGTGCCAGCAGTCGGCAGGGCTACGAGCAGTACTTC. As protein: CASSRQGYEQYF.

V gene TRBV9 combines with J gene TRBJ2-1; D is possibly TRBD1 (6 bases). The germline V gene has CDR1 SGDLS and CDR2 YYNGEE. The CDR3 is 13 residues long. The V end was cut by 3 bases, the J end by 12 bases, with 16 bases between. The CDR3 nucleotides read TGTGCCAGCAGCGATGGGGGCGGCCTGTCGCAGTTCTTC. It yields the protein CASSDGGGLSQFF.